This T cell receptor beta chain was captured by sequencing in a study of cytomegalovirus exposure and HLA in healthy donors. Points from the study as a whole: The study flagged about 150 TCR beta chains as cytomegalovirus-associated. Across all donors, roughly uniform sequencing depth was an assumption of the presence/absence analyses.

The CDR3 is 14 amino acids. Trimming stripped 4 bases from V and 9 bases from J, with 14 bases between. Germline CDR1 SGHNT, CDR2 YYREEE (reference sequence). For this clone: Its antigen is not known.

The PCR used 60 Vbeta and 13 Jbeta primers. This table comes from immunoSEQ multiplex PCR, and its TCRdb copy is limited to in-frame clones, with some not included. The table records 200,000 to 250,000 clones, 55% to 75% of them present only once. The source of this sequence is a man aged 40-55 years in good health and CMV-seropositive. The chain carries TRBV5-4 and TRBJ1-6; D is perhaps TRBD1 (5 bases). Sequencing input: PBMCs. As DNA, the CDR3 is TGTGCCAGCAGCCTGACCATCGGGGGTTCACCCCTCCACTTT. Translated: CASSLTIGGSPLHF.